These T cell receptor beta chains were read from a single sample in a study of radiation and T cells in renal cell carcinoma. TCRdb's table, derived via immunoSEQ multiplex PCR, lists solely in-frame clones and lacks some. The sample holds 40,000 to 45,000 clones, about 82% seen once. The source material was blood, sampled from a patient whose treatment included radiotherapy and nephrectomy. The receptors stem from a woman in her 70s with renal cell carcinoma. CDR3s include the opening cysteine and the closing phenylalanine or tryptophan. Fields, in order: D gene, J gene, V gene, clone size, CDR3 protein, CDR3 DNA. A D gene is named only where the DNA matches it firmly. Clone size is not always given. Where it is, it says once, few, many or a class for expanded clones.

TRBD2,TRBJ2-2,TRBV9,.,CASSASLAGGLPGELFF,TGTGCCAGCAGCGCATCCTTAGCGGGAGGGCTCCCGGGGGAGCTGTTTTTT
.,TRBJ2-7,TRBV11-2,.,CASSLVDGGGYEQYF,TGTGCCAGCAGCTTAGTTGACGGTGGCGGGTACGAGCAGTACTTC
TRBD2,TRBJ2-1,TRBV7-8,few,CASSLLRRTSRVFHEQFF,TGTGCCAGCAGCTTATTAAGAAGGACTAGCCGGGTCTTTCATGAGCAGTTCTTC
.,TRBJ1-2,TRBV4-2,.,CASSQVPGVYYGYTF,TGTGCCAGCAGCCAAGTTCCAGGGGTATACTATGGCTACACCTTC
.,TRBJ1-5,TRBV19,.,CASSTRWNQPQHF,TGTGCCAGTAGTACAAGGTGGAATCAGCCCCAGCATTTT
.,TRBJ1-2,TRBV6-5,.,CASSYSVLGAGYGYTF,TGTGCCAGCAGTTACTCCGTTTTGGGCGCAGGCTATGGCTACACCTTC
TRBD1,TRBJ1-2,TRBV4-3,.,CASSQEWGQLSFGYTF,TGCGCCAGCAGCCAAGAGTGGGGACAGCTGTCTTTTGGCTACACCTTC
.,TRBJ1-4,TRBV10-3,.,CAISESGEDSVKLFF,TGTGCCATCAGTGAGTCGGGGGAAGATAGTGTAAAACTGTTTTTT
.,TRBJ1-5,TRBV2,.,CASGPQGSQPQHF,TGTGCCAGCGGCCCCCAGGGCTCCCAGCCCCAGCATTTT
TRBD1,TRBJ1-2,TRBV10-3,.,CAIKSASEGAYYGYTF,TGTGCCATCAAGTCGGCGTCAGAGGGGGCCTACTATGGCTACACCTTC
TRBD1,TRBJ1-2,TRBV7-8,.,CASSLGDRVVMYGYTF,TGTGCCAGCAGCCTAGGGGACAGGGTTGTCATGTATGGCTACACCTTC
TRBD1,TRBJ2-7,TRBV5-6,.,CASSLGGTGTSYEQYF,TGTGCCAGCAGCTTGGGTGGGACAGGGACCTCCTACGAGCAGTACTTC
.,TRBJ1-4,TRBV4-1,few,CASSSSNGKLFF,TGCGCCAGCAGCTCCTCAAACGGGAAACTGTTTTTT
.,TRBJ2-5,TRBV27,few,CASHKVGGQETQYF,TGTGCCAGCCATAAGGTTGGGGGGCAAGAGACCCAGTACTTC